This T cell receptor beta chain was captured by sequencing in a study of cytomegalovirus exposure and HLA in healthy donors. General observations from the study: In a later analysis, an Asian-associated ancestry cluster reportedly showed fewer N-insertions than the roughly 650-donor mean. Being productive about 87% or about 30% of the time was typical of most TCR beta V segments in an earlier analysis. Sequences of the TCR beta chain were said to predict the HLA-A and HLA-B alleles of most subjects accurately.

This clone was detected once. Its target is unknown. The CDR3 consists of 14 residues. Germline loops: CDR1 MNHNS, CDR2 SASEGT. With 5 bases removed from V and 4 bases from J, the gap between germline ends came to 14 bases. Researchers ran the PCR with 60 Vbeta and 13 Jbeta primers. Here immunoSEQ multiplex PCR was the method, and the copy in TCRdb shows in-frame clones only, minus some. The table shows roughly 130,000 clones, with about 74% occurring only once. The sequencing input was PBMCs. The V call is TRBV6-1, the J call TRBJ2-5, with a tentative D call TRBD1 (5 bases). This receptor was identified in a man aged 40-55 years in good health and CMV-seropositive. The CDR3 DNA is TGTGCCAGCAGTAAGACAGTCCTCCCAGAGACCCAGTACTTC. Translation: CASSKTVLPETQYF.